One and the same sample provided the 25 T cell receptor beta chains below, sequenced in a study of CDR3 diversity in severe acne. TCRdb re-derived calls from the PCR reads in MiXCR, one entry per CDR3 protein. This repertoire shows approximately 80,000 distinct CDR3 sequences, under 65% found once; its top ten account for roughly an eighth. Sequenced material: blood. The receptor source for this set is a male donor in good health, without acne.

The chain links TRBV20-1 to TRBJ2-7; 8 positions match TRBD2. Germline V gene data show CDR1 as DFQATT and CDR2 as SNEGSKA (reference sequence). V lost 0 bases, J lost 4 bases, and 8 bases stayed unmatched. The CDR3 covers 15 residues. For the CDR3, the DNA is TGCAGTGCTAGAGATGCGGGGGGATTAAGGTACGAGCAGTACTTC. It specifies CSARDAGGLRYEQYF.

This clonotype came up many times. V gene TRBV5-1 combines with J gene TRBJ2-1; the match to TRBD2 covers 8 bases. The germline V gene has CDR1 SGHRS and CDR2 YFSETQ. This CDR3 spans 16 amino acids. V lost 1 base to trimming and J lost 3 bases; unmatched junction nucleotides: 6. CDR3 nucleotide sequence: TGCGCCAGCAGCTTGTGGAGCGGGAGCAGCTACAATGAGCAGTTCTTC. Protein product: CASSLWSGSSYNEQFF.

This clonotype was seen a few times. J is TRBJ1-6 and V is TRBV7-9; D might be TRBD1 (6 bases). Trimming shortened V by 8 bases and J by 0 bases, and 17 bases separated the two germline ends. The CDR3 has 17 residues. Germline V CDR1 and CDR2: SEHNR, FQNEAQ (reference sequence). As DNA, the CDR3 is TGTGCCAGCGACCCTGGGGGGCTGAGCTCCTATAATTCACCCCTCCACTTT. This gives the protein CASDPGGLSSYNSPLHF.

This clonotype was seen a handful of times. V usage is TRBV7-9 and J usage is TRBJ1-3; possible D gene TRBD1, 6 bases. Germline CDR1 SEHNR, CDR2 FQNEAQ (reference sequence). CDR3 length: 14 amino acids. Trimming removed 4 bases at V and 4 bases at J, with 11 bases between. The CDR3 here is CASSSRGQGNTIYF. As DNA, the CDR3 is TGTGCCAGCAGCTCACGGGGGCAAGGAAACACCATATATTTT.

About this clonotype: The junction departs from germline at one end; a sequencing error may be responsible. The chain recombines TRBV10-2 with TRBJ1-2, with a weak D call TRBD1 (5 bases). This CDR3 is built from 15 residues. Per the germline V gene, CDR1 is WSHSY and CDR2 is SAAADI. Here the CDR3 DNA reads TGCGCCAGCAGTGAGGGAGAAGCGGCAGGGAGTGGCTGCACCTTC. It codes for CASSEGEAAGSGCTF.

This clonotype was recorded once. This sequence joins TRBV7-2 and TRBJ1-5, with D hard to call. This CDR3 region has 15 residues. Between the trimmed V and J ends, which lost 4 bases and 1 base, there was a span of 11 bases. Germline V gene lookup returns CDR1 SGHTA and CDR2 FQGNSA. CDR3 residues: CASSYSGESNQPQHF. In nucleotides, the CDR3 is TGTGCCAGCAGCTATTCAGGAGAGAGCAATCAGCCCCAGCATTTT.

In the case of this clonotype: This may be a read error, as it is one base from a much larger clone. The rearrangement joins TRBV12-3 or TRBV12-4 to TRBJ1-2, with unresolved D. The CDR3 extends over 14 amino acids. CDR3 bases: TGTGCCAACAGTTTAGAAGGCGGGGTTAGTGGCTACACCTTC. Protein sequence: CANSLEGGVSGYTF.

This clonotype was seen a few times. The V call is TRBV7-9, the J call TRBJ1-6; 7 bases are shared with TRBD1. The CDR3 is 14 residues long. J lost 10 bases, V lost 5 bases, and 8 bases had no gene match. Per germline, CDR1 SEHNR and CDR2 FQNEAQ (reference sequence). CDR3 DNA: TGTGCCAGCAGCCTCGGACAGGAGCGATCACCCCTCCACTTT. As protein: CASSLGQERSPLHF.

This clonotype was seen just once. The chain combines TRBV4-1 with TRBJ2-5, with 7 bases that match TRBD1. The CDR3 sequence is 14 residues long. Trimming took 0 bases from V and 5 from J; bases not matched to a gene: 3. Germline assignment: CDR1 MGHRA and CDR2 YSYEKL. CDR3: CASSQEGGWETQYF. The CDR3 DNA reads TGCGCCAGCAGCCAAGAAGGGGGCTGGGAGACCCAGTACTTC.

Concerning this clonotype: One end of the junction is discordant with germline, which a read error may explain. This chain joins TRBV6-5 and TRBJ2-5, with 12 nucleotides matching TRBD1. Germline loops: CDR1 MNHEY, CDR2 SVGAGI. This CDR3 is built from 16 residues. The CDR3 spells CAISESPGQGAETQYF. The DNA for the CDR3 is TGTGCCATCAGTGAATCCCCGGGACAGGGGGCCGAGACCCAGTACTTC.

This clonotype was seen repeatedly, ten times or more. This chain's CDR3 is CASRNLGQGDTEAFF. The CDR3 DNA reads as TGTGCCAGCAGAAACCTGGGACAGGGGGACACTGAAGCTTTCTTT. The rearrangement uses TRBV7-9 and TRBJ1-1, with 11 bases matching TRBD1. Germline assignment: CDR1 SEHNR and CDR2 FQNEAQ (reference sequence). The CDR3 runs 15 residues. J lost 3 bases, V lost 6 bases, and 6 bases had no gene match.

The chain joins TRBV18 to TRBJ2-7, with unresolved D. CDR3 length: 11 amino acids. The V and J ends lost 5 bases and 11 bases respectively, with 13 bases between them. Germline loops: CDR1 KGHSH, CDR2 LQKENI. In nucleotides, the CDR3 is TGTGCCAGCTCATCTCTAGGACCGAAGTACTTC. Encoded protein: CASSSLGPKYF.

A note on this clonotype: The conserved final phenylalanine or tryptophan is absent from the CDR3, which likely points to a read error. The chain employs TRBV7-2 and TRBJ2-7; 8 positions agree with TRBD2. The CDR3 contains 13 residues. With V trimmed by 5 bases and J by 6 bases, 6 bases remained unmatched. Germline values: CDR1 SGHTA, CDR2 FQGNSA. The CDR3 protein is CASSTHGRAEQYL. DNA of the CDR3: TGTGCCAGCAGCACGCACGGGAGGGCCGAGCAGTACCTC.

This clonotype was observed a few times. This may stem from a read error, because a much larger clone lies one nucleotide away. The conserved closing phenylalanine or tryptophan is absent in this CDR3, likely reflecting a read error. The V and J genes are TRBV18 and TRBJ2-7; D uncertain. This CDR3 comprises 13 residues. CDR1 is KGHSH, CDR2 LQKENI, per germline. Between the trimmed V and J ends, which lost 1 base and 7 bases, there was a span of 11 bases. DNA of the CDR3: TGTGCCAGCTCACCACAGAGTTTGGAGGAGCAGTACCTC. This gives the protein CASSPQSLEEQYL.

By its share, this clonotype is medium-sized. The chain is built from TRBV29-1 and TRBJ2-7, with D maybe TRBD1 (5 bases). Germline CDR1 reads SQVTM; CDR2 reads ANQGSEA. The V end was cut by 3 bases, the J end by 5 bases, with 11 bases between. The CDR3 totals 12 residues. DNA of the CDR3: TGCAGCGTTGATGAAGGGGCAAACGAGCAGTACTTC. This sequence encodes CSVDEGANEQYF.

There are many counts of this clonotype. This chain connects TRBV2 to TRBJ1-4; no definite D call. Germline CDR1 SNHLY, CDR2 FYNNEI. The CDR3 covers 14 residues. V dropped 8 bases and J dropped 0 bases, with 10 bases sitting between them. CDR3 residues: CASAPRTTNEKLFF. CDR3 nucleotides: TGTGCCAGCGCGCCGCGGACAACTAATGAAAAACTGTTTTTT. The full variable domain, its missing parts supplied by reference TRBV2 and TRBJ1-4, is EPEVTQTPSHQVTQMGQEVILRCVPISNHLYFYWYRQILGQKVEFLVSFYNNEISEKSEIFDDQFSVERPDGSNFTLKIRSTKLEDSAMYFCASAPRTTNEKLFFGSGTQLSVL.

V usage is TRBV5-1 and J usage is TRBJ2-1; 10 positions agree with TRBD1. CDR3 length equals 17 residues. With 4 bases clipped from V and 1 base from J, the junction kept 8 bases outside the gene matches. CDR1 and CDR2 from the germline V gene are SGHRS and YFSETQ. This chain's CDR3 is CASSSWTGGRSYNEQFF. The CDR3 coding sequence is TGCGCCAGCAGCAGCTGGACAGGGGGGAGGTCCTACAATGAGCAGTTCTTC.

This clonotype has a handful of counts. The chain links TRBV5-8 to TRBJ2-7, with D perhaps TRBD2 (5 bases). Germline V gene data show CDR1 as SGHTS and CDR2 as YDEGEE. This CDR3 region has 12 residues. Trimming shortened V by 4 bases and J by 6 bases, and 11 bases separated the two germline ends. CDR3 protein: CASSTRSSEQYF. Written as DNA, the CDR3 is TGTGCCAGCAGCACTAGATCTTCCGAGCAGTACTTC.

Note on this clonotype: The final CDR3 position lacks the conserved phenylalanine or tryptophan, pointing to a likely read error. It is unclear where the CDR3 begins or ends on the DNA, so no DNA is shown, and the CDR3 is as TCRdb lists it. V usage is TRBV7-2 and J usage is TRBJ2-1; the table's D call, TRBD1, has no DNA check behind it. Looked up from germline, CDR1 is SGHTA and CDR2 is FQGNSA. The CDR3 is 13 residues long, counting both termini. CDR3 in amino acids: CASSSQGWDERFS.

Comment on this clonotype: Germline is not matched at one junction end, which may reflect a read error. The rearrangement links TRBV7-9 to TRBJ1-6; no clear D. The CDR3 totals 15 residues. CDR1 SEHNR and CDR2 FQNEAQ come from the germline V gene (reference sequence). This CDR3 reads CASSLAAAYGSPLHF. The CDR3 region has the DNA TGCGCCAGCAGCTTGGCGGCAGCCTATGGGTCACCCCTCCACTTT.

The rearrangement uses TRBV7-2 and TRBJ2-7; 11 bases align to TRBD2. This CDR3 spans 15 amino acids. CDR1 is SGHTA and CDR2 is FQGNSA in the germline V gene. The V gene end was trimmed by 4 bases and the J gene end by 3 bases; junction bases not matched to a gene: 5. In DNA, the CDR3 is TGTGCCAGCAGCTCCGGGACTAGCGGCGTCTACGAGCAGTACTTC. Translating it yields CASSSGTSGVYEQYF.

This chain uses TRBV19 with TRBJ1-1; unclear D gene. The ends were cut back, 7 bases at V and 1 base at J, with 10 bases in the middle. The CDR3 runs to 13 residues. CDR1 and CDR2 (germline): LNHDA, SQIVND (reference sequence). The CDR3 here is CASIVPENTEAFF. As DNA, the CDR3 is TGTGCCAGTATAGTCCCTGAGAACACTGAAGCTTTCTTT.

This clonotype was observed many times. This chain uses TRBV2 with TRBJ1-6; the match to TRBD1 covers 8 bases. CDR1 SNHLY and CDR2 FYNNEI come from the germline V gene. Unmatched junction bases numbered 2, after V lost 7 bases and J lost 6 bases. There are 13 residues in the CDR3. In nucleotides, the CDR3 is TGTGCCAGCACCACAGGGGGTAATTCACCCCTCCACTTT. Encoded protein: CASTTGGNSPLHF.

The chain couples TRBV20-1 to TRBJ1-3; perhaps TRBD1 as D (6 bases). Germline CDR1 reads DFQATT; CDR2 reads SNEGSKA (reference sequence). The V end was cut by 3 bases, the J end by 7 bases, with 16 bases between. The CDR3 has 14 amino acids. The CDR3 region is CSASVGTGQNTIYF. The CDR3 coding sequence is TGCAGTGCTAGTGTCGGTACAGGGCAGAACACCATATATTTT.

This clonotype was seen ten or more times. The V and J genes are TRBV5-1 and TRBJ2-7; tentative D call: TRBD2 (7 bases). The germline V and J ends were trimmed by 0 bases and 4 bases, with 11 bases remaining between them. CDR3 length equals 14 residues. CDR1 is SGHRS, CDR2 YFSETQ, per germline. The CDR3 sequence: CASSLEGGGYEQYF. CDR3 sequence (DNA): TGCGCCAGCAGCTTGGAGGGGGGGGGGTACGAGCAGTACTTC.